The clone carrying this T cell receptor beta chain was picked up many times. Its antigen is unidentified. The data are from a study of T-cell memory formation after mild COVID-19. Study as a whole: TCR clusters showed largely donor specificity.

UMIs and sample barcodes were carried by the TCR alpha and TCR beta cDNA libraries that 5'RACE produced using constant-segment primers. One entry per CDR3 protein, called by TCRdb with MiXCR from the 5' RACE reads. The data show 25,000 to 35,000 distinct CDR3 sequences, approximately 7% seen once. Regarding the study as a whole: CD4+ contracting clones lay mainly in CM and EM, CD8+ ones in EMRA. Clones contracting day 15 to 85 were balanced CD4/CD8; later expanders leaned CD4+.

The specimen sequenced was PBMCs or a T cell subset sorted from them (not recorded which). This clonotype was sampled from an adult woman who had mild COVID-19 (a few samples of this study predate the infection). Cell type and time point are not known.

Written as DNA, the CDR3 is TGCGCCAGCAGCACCCCCGGTGGTATGATGGGGACAGGCTCCCAAGAGACCCAGTACTTC. It codes for CASSTPGGMMGTGSQETQYF. The V and J genes are TRBV4-1 and TRBJ2-5; TRBD1 aligns across 8 bases. CDR1 MGHRA and CDR2 YSYEKL come from the germline V gene. V lost 5 bases and J lost 1; bases outside the gene matches: 21. The CDR3 extends over 20 amino acids.